This is a list of T cell receptor beta chains from one sample in a study of OX40 agonist ivuxolimab in advanced cancers. TCRdb's copy holds only in-frame clones and misses some; the assay was immunoSEQ multiplex PCR. Counted here are 55,000 to 65,000 clones, about 88% occurring once; the ten biggest clones make up under 4.5%. The sequencing here drew on CD4+ or CD8+ T cells sorted from blood, taken in a trial of the OX40 agonist ivuxolimab. Source of these receptors: an adult with an advanced solid tumor such as melanoma, head and neck, liver or kidney cancer. Each CDR3 is given without its conserved first and last residue. The order of the fields is J gene, V gene, CDR3 protein.

TRBJ1-1 | TRBV19 | ASSAGQGYGNTEAF
TRBJ1-1 | TRBV10-3 | AISDSGTGNTEAF
TRBJ2-7 | TRBV5-1 | ASSSRTGPSYEQY
TRBJ2-3 | TRBV5-6 | ASSLGGGRTDTQY
TRBJ2-1 | TRBV29-1 | SVRAGRYEQF
TRBJ1-3 | TRBV5-1 | ASSLGSSSGNTIY
TRBJ2-1 | TRBV6-5 | ASSTGLSYNEQF
TRBJ2-3 | TRBV5-4 | ASSLLSGGGTDTQY
TRBJ2-3 | TRBV11-2 | ASSLRGGFTDTQY
TRBJ2-6 | TRBV7-3 | ASSLTGANVLT
TRBJ1-6 | TRBV5-6 | ASSMGLQNSPLH
TRBJ2-7 | TRBV5-1 | ASGRDRVYEQY
TRBJ1-4 | TRBV7-9 | ASSSEVPRKLF
TRBJ1-2 | TRBV15 | ATSRDLYEAVGGYT
TRBJ1-2 | TRBV19 | AAYGQVALFNYGYT
TRBJ1-4 | TRBV5-4 | ASSLSLRGEKLF
TRBJ1-3 | TRBV27 | ASSFLQGNTIY
TRBJ1-2 | TRBV5-1 | ASSFKGAEGYT
TRBJ1-2 | TRBV28 | ASSSNVWYT
TRBJ2-1 | TRBV19 | ASSIQGASSEQF
TRBJ2-5 | TRBV28 | ASSVSTGGGQETQY
TRBJ2-7 | TRBV5-1 | ASSFRDPDSYEQY
TRBJ2-3 | TRBV9 | ASSGRQGRGTQY
TRBJ1-5 | TRBV19 | ASSIDPRQPQH
TRBJ2-2 | TRBV6-6 | ASRLGTGELF
TRBJ1-3 | TRBV5-1 | ASSLSLGLRSGGNTIY
TRBJ2-4 | TRBV4-2 | ASSPSQGLAKNIQY
TRBJ2-7 | TRBV5-1 | ASSGDRDTYEQY
TRBJ1-5 | TRBV2 | ASSAEGATSNQPQH
TRBJ2-5 | TRBV5-1 | ASSQGQPQETQY
TRBJ2-4 | TRBV7-2 | ASSFQGNIQY
TRBJ1-2 | TRBV12-5 | ASGLGRHYGYT
TRBJ2-7 | TRBV13 | ASSRTLQDYEQY
TRBJ1-3 | TRBV5-8 | ASIPGPRLSGNTIY
TRBJ2-3 | TRBV6-1 | ASSERLMGDTQY
TRBJ1-1 | TRBV11-2 | ASSQQGASEAF
TRBJ2-3 | TRBV4-3 | ASSLTSGATDTQY
TRBJ1-5 | TRBV2 | ASRVDSNQPQH
TRBJ2-4 | TRBV9 | ASSVEGQGKNIQY
TRBJ2-7 | TRBV10-3 | AISEGLPATYEQY
TRBJ1-4 | TRBV7-2 | ASSPQGTGEKLF
TRBJ2-1 | TRBV28 | ASSPGGSYNEQF
TRBJ1-5 | TRBV5-1 | ASSAGPVDQPQH
TRBJ2-7 | TRBV11-3 | ASSLASGTATYEQY
TRBJ1-3 | TRBV2 | ASSWDRGNTIY
TRBJ1-4 | TRBV4-1 | ASSQVPTKPGKLF
TRBJ2-3 | TRBV12-5 | ASGLSATGWGTDTQY
TRBJ1-3 | TRBV7-2 | ASSPPGGNGGITGNTIY
TRBJ1-1 | TRBV6-1 | ASVAGGNQGTAF
TRBJ2-6 | TRBV7-2 | ASSFGAGANVLT
TRBJ1-1 | TRBV6-5 | ASSRRFRNTEAF
TRBJ1-5 | TRBV6-1 | ASSPQQGVNQPQH
TRBJ1-3 | TRBV5-1 | ASGTDGNTIY
TRBJ1-1 | TRBV5-1 | ASSPNTGNTEAF
TRBJ1-2 | TRBV30 | AWTQNGRYGYT
TRBJ1-4 | TRBV5-1 | ASSPTAPNEKLF
TRBJ1-5 | TRBV27 | ASSLDRENQPQH
TRBJ2-1 | TRBV4-3 | ASSKDVDNRIQF
TRBJ2-5 | TRBV5-6 | ASSRDRGETQY